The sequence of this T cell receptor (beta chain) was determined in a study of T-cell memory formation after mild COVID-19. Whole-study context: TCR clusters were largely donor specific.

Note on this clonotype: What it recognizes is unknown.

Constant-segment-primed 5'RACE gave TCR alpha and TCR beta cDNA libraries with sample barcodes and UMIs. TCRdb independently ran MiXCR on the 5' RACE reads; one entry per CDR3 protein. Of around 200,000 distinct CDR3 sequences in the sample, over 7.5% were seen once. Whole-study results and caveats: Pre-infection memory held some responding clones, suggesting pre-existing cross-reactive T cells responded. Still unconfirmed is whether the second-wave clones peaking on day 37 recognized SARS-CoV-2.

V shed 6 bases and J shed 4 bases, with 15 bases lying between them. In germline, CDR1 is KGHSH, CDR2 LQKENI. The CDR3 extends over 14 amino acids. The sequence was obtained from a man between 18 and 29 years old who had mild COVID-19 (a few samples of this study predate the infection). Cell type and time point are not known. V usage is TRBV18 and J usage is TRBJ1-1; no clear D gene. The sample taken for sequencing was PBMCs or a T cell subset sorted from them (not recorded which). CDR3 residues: CASSPTTGVTEAFF. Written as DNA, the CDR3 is TGTGCCAGCTCGCCAACCACGGGCGTCACTGAAGCTTTCTTT. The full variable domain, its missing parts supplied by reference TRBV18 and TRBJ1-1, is NAGVMQNPRHLVRRRGQEARLRCSPMKGHSHVYWYRQLPEEGLKFMVYLQKENIIDESGMPKERFSAEFPKEGPSILRIQQVVRGDSAAYFCASSPTTGVTEAFFGQGTRLTVV.